This TCR beta chain is drawn from a study of cytomegalovirus exposure and HLA in healthy donors. Study-level findings and limits: The authors later linked a missense DCLRE1C variant to TCR beta V- and J-gene trimming.

Trimming shortened V by 6 bases and J by 6 bases, and 18 bases separated the two germline ends. Germline values: CDR1 MDHEN, CDR2 SYDVKM. This CDR3 comprises 14 residues. The PCR had 60 Vbeta and 13 Jbeta primers. Repertoires were generated with immunoSEQ multiplex PCR, while TCRdb's copy carries only in-frame clones and drops some. The sample includes about 160,000 clones, 73% seen only once; the top ten take 1.5% to 2%. In regard to this clone: Its cognate antigen is unknown.

The sample taken for sequencing was PBMCs. The chain is built from TRBV28 and TRBJ2-7; D might be TRBD2 (6 bases). The source is a woman aged 18 to 35 in good health and CMV-seronegative. The CDR3 is CASSHLAGTLEQYV. CDR3 nucleotides: TGTGCCAGCAGCCATCTTGCGGGAACCCTCGAGCAGTACGTC.